This entry is about one T cell receptor (beta chain). Sequence at one end of the junction differs from germline and may be a read error. The CDR3 contains 14 residues. Germline V gene sequence: CDR1 SGHTA, CDR2 FQGNSA. This PCR relied on a set of 60 Vbeta primers and 13 Jbeta primers. Libraries were prepared by immunoSEQ multiplex PCR; TCRdb keeps only in-frame clonotypes and omits some of them. The data contain 150,000 to 180,000 clones, less than 80% of them seen just once; the ten biggest clones take up 2.1%. The data belong to a study of cytomegalovirus exposure and HLA in healthy donors. Study as a whole: In an earlier analysis, 95 million to 130 million unique TCR beta sequences were found from about 190 million T cells.

The clonotype was recovered from a man aged 25-45 years in good health and CMV-seronegative. Input material: PBMCs. This sequence joins TRBV7-2 and TRBJ1-5, with D unresolved. This CDR3 reads CASSYGEGNQPQNF. The CDR3 nucleotides are TGTGCCAGCAGTTATGGGGAGGGCAATCAGCCCCAGAATTTT.